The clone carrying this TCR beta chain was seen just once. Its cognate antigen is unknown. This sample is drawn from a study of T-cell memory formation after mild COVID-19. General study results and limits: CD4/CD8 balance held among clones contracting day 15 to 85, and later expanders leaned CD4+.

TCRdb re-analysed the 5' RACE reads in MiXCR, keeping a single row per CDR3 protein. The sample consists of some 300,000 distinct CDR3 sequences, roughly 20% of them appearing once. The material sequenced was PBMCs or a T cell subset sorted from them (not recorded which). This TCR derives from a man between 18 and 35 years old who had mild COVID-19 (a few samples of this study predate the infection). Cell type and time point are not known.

The CDR3 DNA reads as TGTGCCAGCAGCCAAACCGGACAGGCGCAATATGGCTACACCTTC. This translates into CASSQTGQAQYGYTF. J is TRBJ1-2 and V is TRBV3-1; 7 bases agree with TRBD1. V lost 2 bases and J lost 5; bases outside the gene matches: 8. This CDR3 is 15 amino acids long. From germline, CDR1 is LGHDT and CDR2 YNNKEL (reference sequence).